A selection of T cell receptor beta chains follows, all from one sample in a study of CD8+ T cells in alopecia areata. Libraries were prepared by immunoSEQ multiplex PCR; TCRdb keeps only in-frame clonotypes and omits some of them. The repertoire holds 190,000 or so clones, with roughly three fifths as singletons. Here the sequenced sample was CD4+ T cells sorted from blood, taken at week 4, from a patient treated with tofacitinib. The receptors derive from a human donor with alopecia areata. The conserved cysteine and the conserved F or W are not part of the CDR3 here.

cdr3_aa: ASRRLLTGNTEAF; j_call: TRBJ1-1; v_call: TRBV6-1
cdr3_aa: ACGTGGTDTQY; j_call: TRBJ2-3; v_call: TRBV30
cdr3_aa: AWSLDRGLAEAF; j_call: TRBJ1-1; v_call: TRBV30
cdr3_aa: SARDRATQY; j_call: TRBJ2-3; v_call: TRBV20-1
cdr3_aa: ASSQCYEQY; j_call: TRBJ2-7; v_call: TRBV23-1
cdr3_aa: ASSSDIQETQY; j_call: TRBJ2-5; v_call: TRBV7-7
cdr3_aa: AWSVPGTPRTEAF; j_call: TRBJ1-1; v_call: TRBV30
cdr3_aa: AWKEVLGNTEAF; j_call: TRBJ1-1; v_call: TRBV30
cdr3_aa: ASSSTRAEQF; j_call: TRBJ2-1; v_call: TRBV5-1
cdr3_aa: ASSLRDYEQY; j_call: TRBJ2-7; v_call: TRBV7-9
cdr3_aa: SAEQTGEGTEAF; j_call: TRBJ1-1; v_call: TRBV29-1
cdr3_aa: ASTPGTGLH; j_call: TRBJ2-7; v_call: TRBV28
cdr3_aa: AWTEHRGRDYGYT; j_call: TRBJ1-2; v_call: TRBV30
cdr3_aa: AWGRSYEQY; j_call: TRBJ2-7; v_call: TRBV30
cdr3_aa: AWKEKGGEKLF; j_call: TRBJ1-4; v_call: TRBV30
cdr3_aa: ASSLGVDTGELF; j_call: TRBJ2-2; v_call: TRBV5-1
cdr3_aa: AWSVWGAGELF; j_call: TRBJ2-2; v_call: TRBV30
cdr3_aa: ASSLVGEDTGELF; j_call: TRBJ2-2; v_call: TRBV7-6
cdr3_aa: AIRTEGGEQY; j_call: TRBJ2-7; v_call: TRBV10-3
cdr3_aa: SARRTGLYGYT; j_call: TRBJ1-2; v_call: TRBV29-1
cdr3_aa: ASSGPAGHTDTQY; j_call: TRBJ2-3; v_call: TRBV28
cdr3_aa: AWSRGLVTNQPQH; j_call: TRBJ1-5; v_call: TRBV30
cdr3_aa: ASSLIGRGSYNEQF; j_call: TRBJ2-1; v_call: TRBV7-9
cdr3_aa: ASSLSGQGSPLH; j_call: TRBJ1-6; v_call: TRBV27
cdr3_aa: ASSLGLAGAFTDTQY; j_call: TRBJ2-3; v_call: TRBV7-2
cdr3_aa: SGLTGTVGGYT; j_call: TRBJ1-2; v_call: TRBV29-1
cdr3_aa: SVPGQGGFYGYT; j_call: TRBJ1-2; v_call: TRBV29-1
cdr3_aa: ASSPHTAPLH; j_call: TRBJ1-6; v_call: TRBV28
cdr3_aa: SAGRAQETQY; j_call: TRBJ2-5; v_call: TRBV29-1
cdr3_aa: AWGGSIADTQY; j_call: TRBJ2-3; v_call: TRBV30
cdr3_aa: ASSVRDGAQH; j_call: TRBJ1-5; v_call: TRBV6-5
cdr3_aa: ASSQHQTGLVNYGYT; j_call: TRBJ1-2; v_call: TRBV4-1
cdr3_aa: ASSEGPSNQPQH; j_call: TRBJ1-5; v_call: TRBV9
cdr3_aa: ASSSTGISPLH; j_call: TRBJ1-6; v_call: TRBV5-6
cdr3_aa: ASSFLAGPYEQY; j_call: TRBJ2-7; v_call: TRBV7-8
cdr3_aa: SIRDRVYNEQF; j_call: TRBJ2-1; v_call: TRBV29-1
cdr3_aa: ASSLQSGGAADTQY; j_call: TRBJ2-3; v_call: TRBV7-2
cdr3_aa: SARIQQETQY; j_call: TRBJ2-5; v_call: TRBV29-1
cdr3_aa: ASGRDRVGEQF; j_call: TRBJ2-1; v_call: TRBV4-1
cdr3_aa: ASSLESWDTEAF; j_call: TRBJ1-1; v_call: TRBV5-6
cdr3_aa: ASSLEFGAF; j_call: TRBJ1-1; v_call: TRBV13
cdr3_aa: ASSAGQGAGGELF; j_call: TRBJ2-2; v_call: TRBV5-1
cdr3_aa: AWSRQRSTDTQY; j_call: TRBJ2-3; v_call: TRBV30
cdr3_aa: ASSPWDRAGQPQH; j_call: TRBJ1-5; v_call: TRBV5-5
cdr3_aa: AISERNYGYT; j_call: TRBJ1-2; v_call: TRBV10-3
cdr3_aa: AITQDVNTEAF; j_call: TRBJ1-1; v_call: TRBV10-3
cdr3_aa: ASTPVRSSNQPQH; j_call: TRBJ1-5; v_call: TRBV2
cdr3_aa: ASNPTGSYEQY; j_call: TRBJ2-7; v_call: TRBV5-6
cdr3_aa: ASSIREVTGELF; j_call: TRBJ2-2; v_call: TRBV19
cdr3_aa: ASSVGPGQLNSPLH; j_call: TRBJ1-6; v_call: TRBV9
cdr3_aa: ASSGQGGDQPQH; j_call: TRBJ1-5; v_call: TRBV9
cdr3_aa: ASSLGGRNGYT; j_call: TRBJ1-2; v_call: TRBV28
cdr3_aa: ASSQSQGSSYNEQF; j_call: TRBJ2-1; v_call: TRBV4-3
cdr3_aa: SVVGTEAF; j_call: TRBJ1-1; v_call: TRBV29-1
cdr3_aa: SAEREVPTDTQY; j_call: TRBJ2-3; v_call: TRBV29-1
cdr3_aa: ASSFDGLGTDTQY; j_call: TRBJ2-3; v_call: TRBV5-4
cdr3_aa: ASSVETAGNTIY; j_call: TRBJ1-3; v_call: TRBV9
cdr3_aa: ASSKQDDGHLIYGYT; j_call: TRBJ1-2; v_call: TRBV25-1
cdr3_aa: SVDGTSGEVTGELF; j_call: TRBJ2-2; v_call: TRBV29-1